This is a list of T cell receptor beta chains from one sample in a study of CD8+CD57+ T cells in acquired aplastic anemia. Each CDR3 protein gets one entry after TCRdb re-called the reads with MiXCR. This table holds roughly 63,000 distinct CDR3 sequences, approximately 50% found once. The specimen was sorted CD4+, CD8+, or CD8+CD57+ T cells (not recorded which) from PBMCs. All receptors derive from a human donor in good health, serving as a control. Each CDR3 is given with its conserved first and last residue. D genes are given only for firm matches. Clone size is not always given. Where it is, it says once, few, many or a class for expanded clones.

TRBJ2-1 | TRBV20-1 | many | - | CSARREIPYNEQFF | TGCAGTGCTAGGCGAGAAATCCCCTACAATGAGCAGTTCTTC
TRBJ2-1 | TRBV19 | - | - | CASKEVSYNEQFF | TGTGCCAGTAAAGAAGTCTCCTACAATGAGCAGTTCTTC
TRBJ2-7 | TRBV30 | many | - | CAWAPADYEQYF | TGTGCCTGGGCCCCAGCCGACTACGAGCAGTACTTC
TRBJ1-6 | TRBV6-1 | - | - | CATSVGENYNSPLHF | TGTGCCACCAGTGTAGGGGAGAACTATAATTCGCCCCTCCACTTT
TRBJ2-2 | TRBV2 | - | TRBD2 | CASSLEGRDGELFF | TGTGCCAGCAGCCTAGAAGGGAGGGACGGGGAGCTGTTTTTT
TRBJ2-3 | TRBV7-9 | - | - | CASSLYSDTQYF | TGTGCCAGCAGCTTATATTCAGATACGCAGTATTTT
TRBJ2-7 | TRBV19 | - | - | CASSLTRQEGEQYF | TGTGCCAGCAGCTTAACAAGGCAAGAAGGCGAGCAGTACTTC
TRBJ2-7 | TRBV5-1 | - | - | CASSLQGSQYEQYF | TGCGCCAGCAGCTTGCAGGGCAGCCAATACGAGCAGTACTTC
TRBJ1-4 | TRBV15 | few | - | CATSRDRGEKLFF | TGTGCCACCAGCAGAGACAGGGGTGAAAAACTGTTTTTT
TRBJ2-1 | TRBV30 | - | - | CAWSGFTYNERFF | TGTGCCTGGAGCGGGTTTACCTACAATGAGCGGTTCTTC
TRBJ2-5 | TRBV7-3 | - | - | CASSRGVGETQYF | TGTGCCAGCAGCCGAGGGGTCGGGGAGACCCAGTACTTC
TRBJ1-1 | TRBV12-3/TRBV12-4 | many | - | CASSLAGGGRDYEEAFF | TGTGCCAGCAGTTTAGCGGGTGGGGGCAGGGATTATGAAGAAGCTTTCTTT
TRBJ2-5 | TRBV7-2 | - | - | CASSLEGWGGQETQYF | TGTGCCAGCAGCTTAGAGGGATGGGGAGGCCAAGAGACCCAGTACTTC
TRBJ2-2 | TRBV24-1 | - | - | CATAKGVTGELFF | TGTGCCACCGCAAAGGGTGTGACCGGGGAGCTGTTTTTT
TRBJ1-6 | TRBV7-6 | medium-sized | - | CASSLAPQAPLHF | TGTGCCAGCAGCTTAGCTCCACAGGCTCCCCTCCACTTT
TRBJ2-7 | TRBV27 | - | - | CASSLETQGFEQYF | TGTGCCAGCAGTTTAGAAACACAGGGCTTCGAGCAGTACTTC
TRBJ1-3 | TRBV29-1 | - | - | CSVLTGEASGNTIYF | TGCAGCGTCCTAACCGGTGAAGCGTCCGGAAACACCATATATTTT
TRBJ2-1 | TRBV2 | - | - | CASSERGGPYNEQFF | TGTGCCAGCAGTGAACGCGGGGGCCCCTACAATGAGCAGTTCTTC
TRBJ2-7 | TRBV11-2 | - | TRBD2 | CASSLGSGVSYEQYF | TGTGCCAGCAGCTTAGGTAGCGGGGTCTCCTACGAGCAGTACTTC
TRBJ2-1 | TRBV5-4 | many | - | CASSGGTEVVNEQFF | TGTGCCAGCAGCGGGGGGACAGAGGTTGTGAATGAGCAGTTCTTC
TRBJ1-6 | TRBV20-1 | - | - | CSAPPLQGLFGSPLHF | TGCAGTGCTCCCCCCCTGCAGGGGCTATTTGGGTCACCCCTCCACTTT
TRBJ1-4 | TRBV20-1 | - | - | CSALAGEGGVKLFF | TGCAGTGCCCTCGCAGGGGAAGGGGGAGTGAAACTGTTTTTT
TRBJ2-7 | TRBV20-1 | many | TRBD1 | CSASGTENEQYF | TGCAGTGCTTCCGGGACAGAAAACGAGCAGTACTTC
TRBJ1-1 | TRBV12-3/TRBV12-4 | - | - | CASRSTTNTEAFF | TGTGCCAGCAGGTCCACAACGAACACTGAAGCTTTCTTT
TRBJ2-7 | TRBV7-9 | few | TRBD2 | CASSFSGGSEQYF | TGTGCCAGCAGCTTTAGCGGGGGCAGCGAGCAGTACTTC
TRBJ2-7 | TRBV29-1 | - | - | CSVEEGDYEQYF | TGCAGCGTTGAGGAGGGGGACTACGAGCAGTACTTC
TRBJ2-7 | TRBV5-4 | many | - | CASSLAGAGVLTYEQYF | TGTGCCAGCAGCTTGGCTGGGGCAGGGGTTCTTACCTACGAGCAGTACTTC
TRBJ2-7 | TRBV19 | - | - | CASSWGSSYEQYF | TGTGCCAGCAGCTGGGGGAGCTCCTACGAGCAGTACTTC
TRBJ2-7 | TRBV7-9 | - | - | CASSTGTELFFGGQGGGEQYF | -
TRBJ2-2 | TRBV2 | - | - | CASSEWMNTGELFF | TGTGCCAGCAGTGAATGGATGAACACCGGGGAGCTGTTTTTT
TRBJ2-1 | TRBV5-1 | many | TRBD2 | CASSAGLAGAIEEQFF | TGCGCCAGCAGCGCGGGACTAGCGGGGGCCATCGAGGAGCAGTTCTTC
TRBJ2-7 | TRBV25-1 | - | TRBD1 | CASSDRGFSYEQYF | TGTGCCAGCAGTGACAGGGGGTTCTCCTACGAGCAGTACTTC
TRBJ1-2 | TRBV19 | few | TRBD1 | CASSGTGASGYTF | TGTGCCAGTAGTGGGACAGGGGCTAGTGGCTACACCTTC
TRBJ2-7 | TRBV7-9 | many | - | CASSLLAGRSISYEQYF | TGTGCCAGCAGCTTACTCGCGGGACGGTCTATATCCTACGAGCAGTACTTC
TRBJ2-7 | TRBV10-3 | - | TRBD2 | CAISERGTSGAYEQYF | TGTGCCATCAGTGAGAGGGGGACTAGCGGTGCCTACGAGCAGTACTTC
TRBJ1-2 | TRBV11-2 | - | TRBD1 | CASREGQVLIYTF | TGTGCCAGCAGGGAGGGACAGGTCCTAATCTACACCTTC
TRBJ2-1 | TRBV6-1 | many | - | CASSPSWTELNNEQFF | TGTGCCAGCAGCCCCAGCTGGACAGAGTTGAACAATGAGCAGTTCTTC
TRBJ2-7 | TRBV2 | - | - | CASSQIPPYEQYF | TGTGCCAGCAGTCAGATACCCCCCTACGAGCAGTACTTC
TRBJ1-6 | TRBV10-1 | few | - | CASSEPRNSPLHF | TGCGCCAGCAGTGAGCCGCGAAATTCACCCCTCCACTTT
TRBJ1-3 | TRBV5-6 | - | - | CASSLAAGAGFSGNTIYF | TGTGCCAGCAGCTTGGCTGCGGGGGCGGGTTTCTCTGGAAACACCATATATTTT
TRBJ2-5 | TRBV20-1 | - | - | CSASGLTLKETQYF | TGCAGTGCTTCTGGACTAACCTTAAAAGAGACCCAGTACTTC
TRBJ1-1 | TRBV30 | - | TRBD1 | CAWRTGGGTEAFF | TGTGCCTGGAGGACAGGGGGAGGCACTGAAGCTTTCTTT
TRBJ2-7 | TRBV20-1 | many | - | CSARDPLARAYEQYF | TGCAGTGCTAGAGATCCCCTAGCGCGGGCCTACGAGCAGTACTTC
TRBJ1-1 | TRBV29-1 | - | TRBD1 | CSAHEGGDEAFF | TGCAGCGCCCATGAAGGGGGCGATGAAGCTTTCTTT
TRBJ1-1 | TRBV24-1 | - | TRBD1 | CATSDLLGTGLGVNTEAFF | TGTGCCACCAGTGATTTGCTAGGGACAGGGTTGGGGGTAAACACTGAAGCTTTCTTT
TRBJ1-1 | TRBV25-1 | many | - | CASNYGNTEAFF | TGTGCCAGCAATTACGGGAACACTGAAGCTTTCTTT
TRBJ2-7 | TRBV15 | - | - | CATSRDPGRGEQYF | TGTGCCACCAGCAGAGATCCAGGGAGAGGAGAGCAGTACTTC
TRBJ2-7 | TRBV7-6 | - | - | CASSLDRQGIHEQYF | TGTGCCAGCAGCTTAGATCGTCAGGGGATCCACGAGCAGTACTTC
TRBJ1-6 | TRBV10-3 | - | - | CAINGGNGSPLHF | TGTGCCATCAACGGGGGTAACGGTTCACCCCTCCACTTT
TRBJ2-7 | TRBV5-1 | - | - | CASSLVPGPQYEQYF | TGCGCCAGCAGCTTGGTTCCAGGGCCTCAGTACGAGCAGTACTTC